The entry below describes one TCR beta chain. This clonotype was seen ten or more times. Its antigen target is currently unknown. Per-base quality was not reported, and no clone a single base away is much larger than it. V trim: 0 bases; J trim: 2 bases; unmatched bases: 5. The germline V gene encodes CDR1 MGHRA and CDR2 YSYEKL. Including cysteine and phenylalanine, the CDR3 has 16 amino acids. Of the read, only the CDR3 DNA is kept; its 48 bases are in frame from base 1. The entry originates in a study of T-cell memory formation after mild COVID-19 listed by TCRdb under 2021. With regard to the full study: TCR sequence clusters from the two donors were largely donor specific. T-cell clones expanding and contracting after mild COVID-19 in a couple of donors were tracked by longitudinal TCRalpha and TCRbeta repertoire sequencing. The cohort comprised two young, previously healthy adult volunteers, one female and one male. Overall results and qualifications from the work: SARS-CoV-2 specificity was not confirmed for the second-wave clones peaking on day 37. Contracting CD4+ clones were found mainly in CM and EM memory subsets, while CD8+ clones were enriched in EMRA. Clones that contracted from day 15 to 85 showed balanced CD4/CD8 phenotypes, whereas a second wave of clones that expanded from day 15 to 37 leaned towards CD4+. Some responding clones were detected in pre-infection memory, which suggested that pre-existing cross-reactive memory T cells had joined the SARS-CoV-2 response. The study covered only two mild cases, and larger cohorts including severe cases with pre-infection samples were considered necessary.

Sequencing took place on an Illumina NovaSeq 6000. Using 5'RACE with constant-segment primers, TCRalpha and TCRbeta cDNA libraries were constructed, with sample barcodes and unique molecular identifiers added in the process. RNA was extracted from every sample with Trizol reagent. Library amplification was performed in two PCR steps, and a second sample barcode and Illumina TruSeq adapters were introduced in the second step. Sequencing of libraries was performed on an Illumina NovaSeq with 2 x 150 bp paired-end reads. In the paper's pipeline: Demultiplexing of reads and collapsing into UMI-guided consensus sequences were performed with migec v1.2.7. Using mixcr v2.1.11, UMI consensuses were aligned to TRA and TRB V and J templates and then assembled into clonotypes. A clonotype was counted as expanded or contracted only when both edgeR and NoisET called the clonotype significant, with the noise models trained on biological replicates. edgeR calls used a false discovery rate-adjusted p below 0.01 and a log2 fold-change threshold of 1. As an exploratory analysis of dynamics, max-normalized trajectories of the 1000 most abundant clonotypes were examined with PCA combined with hierarchical clustering. Separately sequenced CD4+ and CD8+ repertoires were used to assign a CD4 or CD8 phenotype to each responding clone. The public reads were reanalyzed by TCRdb: fastp trimming at Q25, MiXCR alignment, in-frame beta chains only. Each entry is one CDR3 protein sequence, shown with its most common DNA and genes. TCRdb, rather than the study authors, made the V and J calls. Here the sample has roughly 110,000 distinct CDR3 sequences; over 15% occur a single time. The top ten hold around 28% of the sample.

Ficoll-Paque density gradient centrifugation was the method used to isolate PBMCs. Material: PBMCs or a T cell subset sorted from them (not recorded which). This sequence uses TRBV4-1 and TRBJ2-3, with 7 bases matching TRBD2. The sequence came from an adult woman who had mild COVID-19 (a few samples of this study predate the infection). The sample titles of this study are shuffled in the database, so cell type and time point are left out; the donor was told from shared clones. The CDR3 reads CASSQESSGFTDTQYF. In nucleotide form, the sequence is TGCGCCAGCAGCCAAGAGTCTAGCGGCTTCACAGATACGCAGTATTTT.